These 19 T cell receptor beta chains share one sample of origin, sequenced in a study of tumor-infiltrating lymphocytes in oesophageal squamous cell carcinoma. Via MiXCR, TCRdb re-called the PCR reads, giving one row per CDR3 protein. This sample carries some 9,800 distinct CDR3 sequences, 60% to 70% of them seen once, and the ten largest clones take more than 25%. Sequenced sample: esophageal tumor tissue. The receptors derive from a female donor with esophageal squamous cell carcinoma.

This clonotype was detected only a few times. The CDR3 protein is CASSLVGTSGYEQFF. The CDR3 nucleotides read TGTGCCAGCAGCTTAGTGGGGACTAGCGGGTATGAGCAGTTCTTC. The J gene is TRBJ2-5, the V gene TRBV7-6; 12 nucleotides align to TRBD2. The J call may be in error: the DNA end matches TRBJ2-1 better. The germline CDR1 and CDR2 sequences are SGHVS and FNYEAQ. The CDR3 spans 15 residues.

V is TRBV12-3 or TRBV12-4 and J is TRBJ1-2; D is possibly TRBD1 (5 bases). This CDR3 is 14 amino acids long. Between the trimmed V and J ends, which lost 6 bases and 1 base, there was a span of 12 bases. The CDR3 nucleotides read TGTGCCAGCAGATACAATCAGGGTAACTATGGCTACACCTTC. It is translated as CASRYNQGNYGYTF.

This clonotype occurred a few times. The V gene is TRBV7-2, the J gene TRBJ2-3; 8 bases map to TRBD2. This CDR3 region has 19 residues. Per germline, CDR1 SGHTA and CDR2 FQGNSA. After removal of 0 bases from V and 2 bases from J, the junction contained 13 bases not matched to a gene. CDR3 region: CASSLAAGDWRETTDTQYF. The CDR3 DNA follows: TGTGCCAGCAGCTTAGCAGCGGGGGACTGGAGGGAAACCACAGATACGCAGTATTTT.

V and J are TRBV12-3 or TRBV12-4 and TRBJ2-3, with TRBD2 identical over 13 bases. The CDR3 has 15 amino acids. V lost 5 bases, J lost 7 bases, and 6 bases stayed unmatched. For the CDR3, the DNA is TGTGCCAGCAGTCCGAAACTAGCGGGAGGGAATACGCAGTATTTT. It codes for CASSPKLAGGNTQYF.

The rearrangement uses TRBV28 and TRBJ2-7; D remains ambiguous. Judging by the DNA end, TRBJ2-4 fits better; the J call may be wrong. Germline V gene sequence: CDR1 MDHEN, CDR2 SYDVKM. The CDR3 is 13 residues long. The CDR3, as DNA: TGTGCCAGCAGTTTTATAACGAGAAACATTCAGTACTTC. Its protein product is CASSFITRNIQYF.

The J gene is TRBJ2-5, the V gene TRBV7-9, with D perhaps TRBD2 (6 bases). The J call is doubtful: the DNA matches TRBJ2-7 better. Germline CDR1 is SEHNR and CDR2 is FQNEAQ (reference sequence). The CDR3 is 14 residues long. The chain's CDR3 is CASSLAGTFYEQYF. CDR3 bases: TGTGCCAGCAGCTTAGCGGGGACTTTCTACGAGCAGTACTTC.

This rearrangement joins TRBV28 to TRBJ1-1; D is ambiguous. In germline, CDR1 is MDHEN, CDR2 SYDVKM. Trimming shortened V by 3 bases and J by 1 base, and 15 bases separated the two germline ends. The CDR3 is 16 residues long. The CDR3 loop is CASSFPLLGGNTEAFF. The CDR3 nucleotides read TGTGCCAGCAGTTTTCCCCTGCTTGGAGGGAACACTGAAGCTTTCTTT.

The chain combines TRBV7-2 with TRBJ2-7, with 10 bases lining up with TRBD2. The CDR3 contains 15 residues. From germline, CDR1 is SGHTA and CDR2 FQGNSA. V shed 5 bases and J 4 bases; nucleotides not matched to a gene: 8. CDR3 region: CASSLGVAGGYEQYF. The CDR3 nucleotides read TGTGCCAGCAGCCTTGGGGTAGCGGGGGGTTACGAGCAGTACTTC.

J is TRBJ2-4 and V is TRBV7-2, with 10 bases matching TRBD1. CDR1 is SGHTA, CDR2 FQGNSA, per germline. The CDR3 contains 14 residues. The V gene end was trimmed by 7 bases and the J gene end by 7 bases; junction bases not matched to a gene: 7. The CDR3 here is CASNKPGQGNIQYF. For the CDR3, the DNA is TGTGCCAGCAACAAGCCGGGACAGGGGAACATTCAGTACTTC.

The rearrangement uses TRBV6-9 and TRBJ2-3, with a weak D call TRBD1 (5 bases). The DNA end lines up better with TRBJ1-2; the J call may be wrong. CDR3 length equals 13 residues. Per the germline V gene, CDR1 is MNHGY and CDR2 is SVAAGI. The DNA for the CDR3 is TGTGCCAGCAGTTATACGGGGGATCATGGCTACACCTTC. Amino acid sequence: CASSYTGDHGYTF.

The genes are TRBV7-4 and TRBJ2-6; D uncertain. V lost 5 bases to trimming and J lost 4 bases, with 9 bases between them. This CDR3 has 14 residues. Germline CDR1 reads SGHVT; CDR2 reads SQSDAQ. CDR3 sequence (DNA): TGTGCCAGCAGCCCCCCTACCGGGGCCAACGTCCTGACTTTC. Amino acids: CASSPPTGANVLTF.

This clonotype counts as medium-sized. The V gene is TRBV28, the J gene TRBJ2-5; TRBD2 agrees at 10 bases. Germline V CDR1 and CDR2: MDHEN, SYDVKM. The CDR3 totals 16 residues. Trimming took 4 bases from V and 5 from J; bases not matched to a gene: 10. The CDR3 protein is CASSSPGTSDWETQYF. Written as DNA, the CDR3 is TGTGCCAGCAGTTCCCCCGGGACTAGCGATTGGGAGACCCAGTACTTC. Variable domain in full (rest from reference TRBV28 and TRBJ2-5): DVKVTQSSRYLVKRTGEKVFLECVQDMDHENMFWYRQDPGLGLRLIYFSYDVKMKEKGDIPEGYSVSREKKERFSLILESASTNQTSMYLCASSSPGTSDWETQYFGPGTRLLVL.

CDR3 sequence: CASTLWRGGGETQYF. Here the CDR3 DNA reads TGTGCCAGCACCCTCTGGCGGGGGGGCGGGGAGACCCAGTACTTC. The chain joins TRBV5-4 to TRBJ2-5; TRBD2 matches 9 bases. V was pared by 6 bases and J by 5 bases, with 11 bases of the junction left unmatched. The germline V gene encodes CDR1 SGHNT and CDR2 YYREEE (reference sequence). This CDR3 has 15 residues.

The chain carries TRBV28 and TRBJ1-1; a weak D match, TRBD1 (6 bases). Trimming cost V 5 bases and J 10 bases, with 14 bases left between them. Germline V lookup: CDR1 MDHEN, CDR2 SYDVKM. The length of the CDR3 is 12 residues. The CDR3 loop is CASSRTGFVAFF. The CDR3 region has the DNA TGTGCCAGCAGTCGTACAGGGTTTGTAGCTTTCTTT.

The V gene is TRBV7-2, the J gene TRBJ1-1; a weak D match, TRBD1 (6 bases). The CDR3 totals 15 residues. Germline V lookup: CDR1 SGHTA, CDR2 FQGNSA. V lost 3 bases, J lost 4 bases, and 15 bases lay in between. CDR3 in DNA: TGTGCCAGCAGCTTGCGGGGGCTGGGGATCACTGAAGCTTTCTTT. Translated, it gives CASSLRGLGITEAFF. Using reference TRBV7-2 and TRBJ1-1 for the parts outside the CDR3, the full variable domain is GAGVSQSPSNKVTEKGKDVELRCDPISGHTALYWYRQSLGQGLEFLIYFQGNSAPDKSGLPSDRFSAERTGGSVSTLTIQRTQQEDSAVYLCASSLRGLGITEAFFGQGTRLTVV.

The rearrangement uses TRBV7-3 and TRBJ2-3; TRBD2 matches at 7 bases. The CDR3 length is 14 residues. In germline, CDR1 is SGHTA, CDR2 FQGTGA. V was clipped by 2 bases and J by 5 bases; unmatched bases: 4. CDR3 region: CASSLAGVRDTQYF. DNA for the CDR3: TGTGCCAGCAGCTTAGCGGGAGTTCGAGATACGCAGTATTTT.

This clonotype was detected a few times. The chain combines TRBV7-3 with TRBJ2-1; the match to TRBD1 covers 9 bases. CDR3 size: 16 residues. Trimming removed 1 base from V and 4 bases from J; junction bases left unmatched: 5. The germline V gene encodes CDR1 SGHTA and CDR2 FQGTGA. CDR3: CASSLIGGQGYNEQFF. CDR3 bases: TGTGCCAGCAGCTTAATAGGTGGACAGGGGTACAATGAGCAGTTCTTC.

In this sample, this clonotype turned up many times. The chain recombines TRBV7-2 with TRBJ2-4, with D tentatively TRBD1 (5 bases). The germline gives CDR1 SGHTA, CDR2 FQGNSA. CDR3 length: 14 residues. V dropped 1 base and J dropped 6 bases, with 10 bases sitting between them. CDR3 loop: CASSLGTDRNIQYF. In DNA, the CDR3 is TGTGCCAGCAGCTTAGGGACCGACAGAAACATTCAGTACTTC.

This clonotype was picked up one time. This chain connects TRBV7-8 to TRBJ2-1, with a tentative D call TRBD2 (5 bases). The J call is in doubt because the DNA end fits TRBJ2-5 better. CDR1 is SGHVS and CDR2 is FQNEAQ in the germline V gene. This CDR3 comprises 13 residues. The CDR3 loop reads CASSLGERETQYF. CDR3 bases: TGTGCCAGCAGCTTAGGGGAGAGAGAGACCCAGTACTTC.